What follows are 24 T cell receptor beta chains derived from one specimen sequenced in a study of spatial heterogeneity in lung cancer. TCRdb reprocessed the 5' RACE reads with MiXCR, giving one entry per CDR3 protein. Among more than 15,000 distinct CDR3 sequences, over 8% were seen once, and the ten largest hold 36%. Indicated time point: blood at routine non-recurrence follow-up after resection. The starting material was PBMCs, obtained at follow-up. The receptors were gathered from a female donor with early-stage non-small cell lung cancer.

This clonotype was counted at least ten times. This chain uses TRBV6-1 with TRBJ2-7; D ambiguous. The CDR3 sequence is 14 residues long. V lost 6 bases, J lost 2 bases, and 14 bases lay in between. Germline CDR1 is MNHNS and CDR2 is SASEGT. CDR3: CASRDQPGPYEQYF. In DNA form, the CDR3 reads TGTGCCAGCAGGGACCAGCCGGGCCCCTACGAGCAGTACTTC.

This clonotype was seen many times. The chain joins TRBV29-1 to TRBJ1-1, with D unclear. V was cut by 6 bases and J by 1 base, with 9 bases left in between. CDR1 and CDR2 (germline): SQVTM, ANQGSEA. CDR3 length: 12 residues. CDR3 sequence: CSVRFGNTEAFF. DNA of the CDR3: TGCAGCGTGAGGTTCGGGAACACTGAAGCTTTCTTT.

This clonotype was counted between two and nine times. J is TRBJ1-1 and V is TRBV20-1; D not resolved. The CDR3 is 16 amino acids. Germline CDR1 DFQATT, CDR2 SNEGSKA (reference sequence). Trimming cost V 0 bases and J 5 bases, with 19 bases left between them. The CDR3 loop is CSARDPRARLRTEAFF. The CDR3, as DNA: TGCAGTGCTAGAGATCCTCGGGCCAGGCTGAGGACTGAAGCTTTCTTT.

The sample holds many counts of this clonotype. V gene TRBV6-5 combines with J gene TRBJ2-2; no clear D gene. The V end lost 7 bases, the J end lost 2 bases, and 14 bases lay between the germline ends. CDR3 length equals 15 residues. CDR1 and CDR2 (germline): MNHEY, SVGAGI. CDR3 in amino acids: CASTRGTPNTGELFF. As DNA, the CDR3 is TGTGCCAGCACCCGTGGCACCCCAAACACCGGGGAGCTGTTTTTT.

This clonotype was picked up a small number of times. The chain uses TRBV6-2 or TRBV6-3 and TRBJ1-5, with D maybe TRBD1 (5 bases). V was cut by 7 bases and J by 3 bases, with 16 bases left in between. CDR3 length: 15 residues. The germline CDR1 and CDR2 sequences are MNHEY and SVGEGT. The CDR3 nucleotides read TGTGCCAGCAAAAGAGACAGTACCTTCAATCAGCCCCAGCATTTT. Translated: CASKRDSTFNQPQHF.

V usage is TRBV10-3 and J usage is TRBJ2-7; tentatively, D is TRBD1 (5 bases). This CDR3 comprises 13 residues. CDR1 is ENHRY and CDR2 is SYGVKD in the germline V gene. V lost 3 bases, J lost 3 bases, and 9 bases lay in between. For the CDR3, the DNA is TGTGCCATCAGTGACAGACAGCTCTACGAGCAGTACTTC. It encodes CAISDRQLYEQYF.

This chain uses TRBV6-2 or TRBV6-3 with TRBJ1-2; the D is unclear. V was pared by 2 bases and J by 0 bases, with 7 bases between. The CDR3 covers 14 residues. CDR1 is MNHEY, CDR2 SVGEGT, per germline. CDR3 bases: TGTGCCAGCAGTTACACGGAAACTAACTATGGCTACACCTTC. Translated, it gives CASSYTETNYGYTF.

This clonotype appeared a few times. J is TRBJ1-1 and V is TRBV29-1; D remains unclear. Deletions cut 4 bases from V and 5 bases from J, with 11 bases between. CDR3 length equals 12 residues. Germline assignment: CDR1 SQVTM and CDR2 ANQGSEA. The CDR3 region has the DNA TGCAGCGTTGGTTCCGGTGCAACTGAAGCTTTCTTT. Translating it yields CSVGSGATEAFF.

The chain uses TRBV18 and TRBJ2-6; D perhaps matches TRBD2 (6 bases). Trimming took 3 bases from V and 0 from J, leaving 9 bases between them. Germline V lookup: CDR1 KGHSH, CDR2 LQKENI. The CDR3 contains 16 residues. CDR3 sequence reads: CASSPGGSSGANVLTF. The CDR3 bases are TGTGCCAGCTCACCCGGGGGAAGCTCTGGGGCCAACGTCCTGACTTTC.

CDR3 sequence (DNA): TGTGCCAGCAGCTTACTCGGGGGGAAAGAGACCCAGTACTTC. Its protein product is CASSLLGGKETQYF. The rearrangement joins TRBV7-9 to TRBJ2-5; the match to TRBD2 covers 7 bases. CDR1 is SEHNR and CDR2 is FQNEAQ in the germline V gene (reference sequence). The V and J ends lost 2 bases and 3 bases, in that order; junction bases with no gene match: 3. This CDR3 region has 14 residues.

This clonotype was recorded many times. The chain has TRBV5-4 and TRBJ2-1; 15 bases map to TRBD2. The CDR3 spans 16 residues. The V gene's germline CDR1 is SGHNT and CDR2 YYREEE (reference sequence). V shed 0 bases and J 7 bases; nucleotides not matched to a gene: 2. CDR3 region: CASSLGTSGGANEQFF. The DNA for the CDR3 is TGTGCCAGCAGCTTGGGGACTAGCGGGGGGGCAAATGAGCAGTTCTTC.

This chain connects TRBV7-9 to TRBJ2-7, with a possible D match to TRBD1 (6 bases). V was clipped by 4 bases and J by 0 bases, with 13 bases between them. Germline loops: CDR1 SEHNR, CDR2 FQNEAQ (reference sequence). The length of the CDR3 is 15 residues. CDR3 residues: CASSSTPDSSYEQYF. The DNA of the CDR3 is TGTGCCAGCAGCTCCACTCCGGACAGCTCCTACGAGCAGTACTTC.

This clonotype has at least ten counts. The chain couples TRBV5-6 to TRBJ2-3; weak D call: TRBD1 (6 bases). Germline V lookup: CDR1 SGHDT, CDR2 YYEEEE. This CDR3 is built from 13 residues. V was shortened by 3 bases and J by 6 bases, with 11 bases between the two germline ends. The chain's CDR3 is CASSSLRGDTQYF. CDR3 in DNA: TGTGCCAGCAGCTCCCTAAGGGGGGATACGCAGTATTTT. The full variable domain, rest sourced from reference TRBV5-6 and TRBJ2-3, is DAGVTQSPTHLIKTRGQQVTLRCSPKSGHDTVSWYQQALGQGPQFIFQYYEEEERQRGNFPDRFSGHQFPNYSSELNVNALLLGDSALYLCASSSLRGDTQYFGPGTRLTVL.

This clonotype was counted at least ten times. The CDR3: CASIGSGQASGYTF. CDR3 coding DNA: TGTGCCAGTATTGGATCAGGACAGGCCAGTGGCTACACCTTC. This sequence joins TRBV19 and TRBJ1-2; TRBD1 matches at 7 bases. Germline CDR1 is LNHDA and CDR2 is SQIVND (reference sequence). The CDR3 sequence is 14 residues long. Trimming at V came to 7 bases and at J to 7 bases, leaving 12 bases not matched to a gene. The full variable domain, in which reference TRBV19 and TRBJ1-2 provide the parts outside the CDR3, is DGGITQSPKYLFRKEGQNVTLSCEQNLNHDAMYWYRQDPGQGLRLIYYSQIVNDFQKGDIAEGYSVSREKKESFPLTVTSAQKNPTAFYLCASIGSGQASGYTFGSGTRLTVV.

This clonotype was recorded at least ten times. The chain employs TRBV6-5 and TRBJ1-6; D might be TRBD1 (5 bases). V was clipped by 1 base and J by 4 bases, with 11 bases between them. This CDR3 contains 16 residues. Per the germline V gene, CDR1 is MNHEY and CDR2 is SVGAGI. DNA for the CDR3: TGTGCCAGCAGTTACTGGATGACAGAATATAATTCACCCCTCCACTTT. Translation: CASSYWMTEYNSPLHF.

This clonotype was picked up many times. CDR3 bases: TGTGCCAGCAGCTTGGACGGGGGAGTGAGGTACAATGAGCAGTTCTTC. It specifies CASSLDGGVRYNEQFF. This chain links TRBV5-6 with TRBJ2-1; tentative D call: TRBD2 (6 bases). Germline lookup yields CDR1 SGHDT and CDR2 YYEEEE. V was cut by 0 bases and J by 4 bases, with 14 bases left in between. The CDR3 loop spans 16 amino acids.

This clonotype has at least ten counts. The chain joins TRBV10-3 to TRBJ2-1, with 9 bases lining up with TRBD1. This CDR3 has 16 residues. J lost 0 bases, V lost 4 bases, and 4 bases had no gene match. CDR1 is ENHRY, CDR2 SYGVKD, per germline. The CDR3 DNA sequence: TGTGCCATCAGTGGGGGACAGGGAGTCTCCTACAATGAGCAGTTCTTC. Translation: CAISGGQGVSYNEQFF.

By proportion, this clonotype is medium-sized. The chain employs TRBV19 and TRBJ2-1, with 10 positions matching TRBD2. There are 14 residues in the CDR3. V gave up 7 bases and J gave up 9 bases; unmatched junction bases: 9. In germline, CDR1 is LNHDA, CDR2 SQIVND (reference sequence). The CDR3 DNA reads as TGTGCCAGTAAAACTAGCGGGAAACAGAGTGAGCAGTTCTTC. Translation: CASKTSGKQSEQFF.

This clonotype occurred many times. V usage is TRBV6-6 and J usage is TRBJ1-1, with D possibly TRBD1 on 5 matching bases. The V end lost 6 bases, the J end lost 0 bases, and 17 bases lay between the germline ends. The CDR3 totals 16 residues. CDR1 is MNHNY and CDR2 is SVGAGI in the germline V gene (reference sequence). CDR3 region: CASSPPRRGLNTEAFF. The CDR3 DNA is TGTGCCAGCAGCCCACCTCGAAGGGGCTTGAACACTGAAGCTTTCTTT.

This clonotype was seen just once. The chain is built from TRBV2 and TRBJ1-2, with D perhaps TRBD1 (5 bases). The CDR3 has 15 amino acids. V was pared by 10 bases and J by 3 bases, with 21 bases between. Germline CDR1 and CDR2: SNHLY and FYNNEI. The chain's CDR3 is CATTSERGAYYGYTF. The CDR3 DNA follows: TGTGCCACTACCTCTGAGAGAGGGGCCTACTATGGCTACACCTTC.

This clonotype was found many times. The CDR3 here is CASSLLGAPDTQYF. CDR3 nucleotides: TGTGCCAGCAGCTTATTGGGGGCCCCAGATACGCAGTATTTT. The chain has TRBV13 and TRBJ2-3, with D possibly matching TRBD1 (6 bases). Germline CDR1 reads PRHDT; CDR2 reads FYEKMQ (reference sequence). Trimming pared 2 bases from V and 4 bases from J, leaving 10 bases between. The CDR3 is 14 residues long.

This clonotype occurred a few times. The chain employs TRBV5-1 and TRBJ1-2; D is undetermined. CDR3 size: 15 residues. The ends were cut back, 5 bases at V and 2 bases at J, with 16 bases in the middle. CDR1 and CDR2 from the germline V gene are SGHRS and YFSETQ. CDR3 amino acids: CASSFDGALNYGYTF. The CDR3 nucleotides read TGCGCCAGCAGTTTCGACGGCGCCCTGAACTATGGCTACACCTTC. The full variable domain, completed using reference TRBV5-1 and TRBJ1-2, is KAGVTQTPRYLIKTRGQQVTLSCSPISGHRSVSWYQQTPGQGLQFLFEYFSETQRNKGNFPGRFSGRQFSNSRSEMNVSTLELGDSALYLCASSFDGALNYGYTFGSGTRLTVV.

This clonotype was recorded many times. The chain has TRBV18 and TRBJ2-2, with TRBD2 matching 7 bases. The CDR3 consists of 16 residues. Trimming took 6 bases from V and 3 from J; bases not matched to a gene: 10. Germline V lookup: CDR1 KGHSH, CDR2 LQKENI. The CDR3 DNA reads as TGTGCCAGCTCCCTACACGCGGGAGTAGACACCGGGGAGCTGTTTTTT. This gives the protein CASSLHAGVDTGELFF.

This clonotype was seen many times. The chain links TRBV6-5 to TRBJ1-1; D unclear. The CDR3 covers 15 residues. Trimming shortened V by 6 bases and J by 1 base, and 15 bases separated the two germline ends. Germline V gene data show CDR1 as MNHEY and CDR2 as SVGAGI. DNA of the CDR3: TGTGCCAGCAGCCTCCACCAAGCCGGGAACACTGAAGCTTTCTTT. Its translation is CASSLHQAGNTEAFF.